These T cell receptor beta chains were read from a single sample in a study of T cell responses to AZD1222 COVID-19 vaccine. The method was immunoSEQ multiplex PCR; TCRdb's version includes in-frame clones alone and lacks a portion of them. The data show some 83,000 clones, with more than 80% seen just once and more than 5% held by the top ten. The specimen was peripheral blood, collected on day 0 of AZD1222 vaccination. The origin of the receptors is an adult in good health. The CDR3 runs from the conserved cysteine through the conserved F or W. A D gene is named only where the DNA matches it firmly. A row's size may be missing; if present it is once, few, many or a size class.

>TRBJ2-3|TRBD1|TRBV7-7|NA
TGTGCCAGCAGCGCAGACAGGGGCAGCACAGATACGCAGTATTTT
CASSADRGSTDTQYF
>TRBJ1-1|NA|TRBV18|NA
TGTGCCAGCTCACCAAACTACGGGGCCACTGAAGCTTTCTTT
CASSPNYGATEAFF
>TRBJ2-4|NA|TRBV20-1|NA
TGCAGTGCCCCTACTAGAGGAACTCAGTACTTC
CSAPTRGTQYF
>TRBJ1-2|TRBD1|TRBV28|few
TGTGCCAGCAGCCTACGGGACAGGGGTCCCCAGGGCTACACCTTC
CASSLRDRGPQGYTF
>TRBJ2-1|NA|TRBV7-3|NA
TGTGCCAGCAGCTTAACGTCTAGTAGATCCAATGAGCAGTTCTTC
CASSLTSSRSNEQFF
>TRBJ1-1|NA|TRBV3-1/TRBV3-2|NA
TGTGCCAGCAGCCAAGCTAAAGGCAGGGCTTTCTTT
CASSQAKGRAFF
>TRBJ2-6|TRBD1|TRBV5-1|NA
TGCGCCAGCAGGGGGACAGGCCTCTCTGGGGCCAACGTCCTGACTTTC
CASRGTGLSGANVLTF
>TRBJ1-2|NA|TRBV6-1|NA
TGTGCCAGCAGTGAAGCTATCAACTATGGCTACACCTTC
CASSEAINYGYTF
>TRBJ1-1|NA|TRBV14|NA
TGTGCCAGCAGCCAAGTTGTTTATACTGAAGCTTTCTTT
CASSQVVYTEAFF
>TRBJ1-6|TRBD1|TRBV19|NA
TGTGCCAGTAGACCAGGACAGGGGTTGAATTCACCCCTCCACTTT
CASRPGQGLNSPLHF
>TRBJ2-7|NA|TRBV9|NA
TGTGCCAGCAGCGTAGTGGACCTCCCGTACGAGCAGTACTTC
CASSVVDLPYEQYF
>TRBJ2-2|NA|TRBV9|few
TGTGCCAGCAGCTCCTACGGTCCCGGGGAGCTGTTTTTT
CASSSYGPGELFF
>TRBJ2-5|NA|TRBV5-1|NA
TGCGCCAGCAGCTTGGGGACAGGGCGGGGGACCCGACAAGAGACCCAGTACTTC
CASSLGTGRGTRQETQYF
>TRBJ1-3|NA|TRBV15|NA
TGTGCCACCAGCACCAGACTTACCTCTGGAAACACCATATATTTT
CATSTRLTSGNTIYF
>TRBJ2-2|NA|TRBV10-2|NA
TGCGCCAGCAGTAATGACAGGTCTTTGAGCGGGGAGCTGTTTTTT
CASSNDRSLSGELFF
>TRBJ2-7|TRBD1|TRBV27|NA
TGTGCCAGCAGACCGGGACAGGGGTTCTACGAGCAGTACTTC
CASRPGQGFYEQYF
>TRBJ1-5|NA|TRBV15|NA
TGTGCCACCAGCAGTAGCTCAGGAATTCTAGGGCAGCCCCAGCATTTT
CATSSSSGILGQPQHF
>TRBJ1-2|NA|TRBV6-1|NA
TGTGCCAGCAGTGAAGATAATCCCATCATATCTCTCTATGGCTACACCTTC
CASSEDNPIISLYGYTF
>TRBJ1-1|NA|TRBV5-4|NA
TGTGCCAGCAGCTGGGGGGATTACACTGAAGCTTTCTTT
CASSWGDYTEAFF
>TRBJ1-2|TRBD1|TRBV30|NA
TGTGCCTGGAGTGGGACAGGGCCTTATGGCTACACCTTC
CAWSGTGPYGYTF
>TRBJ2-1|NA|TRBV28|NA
TGTGCCAGCAGTCGTCTGGGGGAGCAGTTCTTC
CASSRLGEQFF
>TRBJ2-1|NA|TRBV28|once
TGTGCCAGCAGTCCGAACAATGAGCAGTTCTTC
CASSPNNEQFF
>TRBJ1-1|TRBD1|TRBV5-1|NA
TGCGCCAGCAGCTTCGACCGGGGGACAGCCCGTAACACTGAAGCTTTCTTT
CASSFDRGTARNTEAFF
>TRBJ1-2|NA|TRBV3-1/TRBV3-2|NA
TGTGCCAGCAGTGACCGGGGCAGGTCAAGCTATGGCTACACCTTC
CASSDRGRSSYGYTF
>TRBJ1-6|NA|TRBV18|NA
TGTGCCAGCTCACGCCTCCTTCTTCCCCAGGGAGTCGATTCACCCCTCCACTTT
CASSRLLLPQGVDSPLHF
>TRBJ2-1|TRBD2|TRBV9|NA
TGTGCCAGCAGCCAGGGACTAGCGGGGGGCCTATTACCCTACAATGAGCAGTTCTTC
CASSQGLAGGLLPYNEQFF
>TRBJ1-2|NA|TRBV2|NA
TGTGCCAGCAAGCCAGGGTATGGCTACACCTTC
CASKPGYGYTF
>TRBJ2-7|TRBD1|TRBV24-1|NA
TGTGCCACCAGTGACCGGCCCAGGACAGGGGACTCCTACGAGCAGTACTTC
CATSDRPRTGDSYEQYF
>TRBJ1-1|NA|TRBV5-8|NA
TGTGCCAGCAGCTTGGGAAGGCAGAAAGCCAACACTGAAGCTTTCTTT
CASSLGRQKANTEAFF
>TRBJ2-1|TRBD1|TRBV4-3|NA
TGCGCCAGCAGCCAGACAGGGGCATCCTACAATGAGCAGTTCTTC
CASSQTGASYNEQFF
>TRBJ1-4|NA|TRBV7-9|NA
TGTGCCAGCAGCTTAGACAGGGCCCTCCTAAAGTCAACTAATGAAAAACTGTTTTTT
CASSLDRALLKSTNEKLFF
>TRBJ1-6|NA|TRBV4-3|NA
TGCGCCAGCAGCCAAGATCTAGTGACGGCGTTTAGGGGGTCACCCCTCCACTTT
CASSQDLVTAFRGSPLHF
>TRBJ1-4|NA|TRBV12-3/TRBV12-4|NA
TGTGCCAGCAGTACGCCGCGGAATGAAAAACTGTTTTTT
CASSTPRNEKLFF
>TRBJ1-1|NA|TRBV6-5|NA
TGTGCCAGCAGTTACTCGGATGGGATGGCTGAAGCTTTCTTT
CASSYSDGMAEAFF
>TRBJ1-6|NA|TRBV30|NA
TGTGCCTGGAGTGCGGGTGATTCACCCCTCCACTTT
CAWSAGDSPLHF
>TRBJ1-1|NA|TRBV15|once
TGTGCCACCAGCAGAGATAGGGACAATGAAGCTTTCTTT
CATSRDRDNEAFF
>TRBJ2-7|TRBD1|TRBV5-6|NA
TGTGCCAGCAGCCTACGACAGGGGCGCTCCTACGAGCAGTACTTC
CASSLRQGRSYEQYF
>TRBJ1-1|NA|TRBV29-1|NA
TGCAGCGGACAGAAGAACACTGAAGCTTTCTTT
CSGQKNTEAFF
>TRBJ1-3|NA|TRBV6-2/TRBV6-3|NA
TGTGCCAGCAGCCCTCTTTTGTCAGGGGAGTATGGAAACACCATATATTTT
CASSPLLSGEYGNTIYF
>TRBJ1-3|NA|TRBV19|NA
TGTGCCAGTAGTATTTGGGACGGAGGAAACACCATATATTTT
CASSIWDGGNTIYF
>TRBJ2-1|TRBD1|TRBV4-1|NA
TGCGCCAGCAGCCAAGTTGGGACAGCGAAGTTCTTC
CASSQVGTAKFF
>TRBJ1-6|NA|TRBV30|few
TGTGCCTGGAGGGCAGGGTCACCCCTCCACTTT
CAWRAGSPLHF
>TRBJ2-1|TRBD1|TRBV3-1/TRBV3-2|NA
TGTGCCAGCAGCCGTACCGGGACAGACTACAATGAGCAGTTCTTC
CASSRTGTDYNEQFF
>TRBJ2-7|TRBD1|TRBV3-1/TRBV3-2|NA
TGTGCCAGCAGCCAAGATCACCCGGTGGTGGGACAGCCATACTACGAGCAGTACTTC
CASSQDHPVVGQPYYEQYF
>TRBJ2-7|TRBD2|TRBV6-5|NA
TGTGCCAGTTCTTCTAGCGGGTTGTACGAGCAGTACTTC
CASSSSGLYEQYF
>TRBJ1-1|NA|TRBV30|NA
TGTGCCTGGAGTGAGGGGTCACACACTGAAGCTTTCTTT
CAWSEGSHTEAFF
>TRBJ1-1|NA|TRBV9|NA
TGTGCCAGCAAACCCAGACAGCAGAACACTGAAGCTTTCTTT
CASKPRQQNTEAFF
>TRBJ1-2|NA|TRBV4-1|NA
TGCGCCAGCAGTTCTACCGGGGAGGTTCGCTATGGCTACACCTTC
CASSSTGEVRYGYTF
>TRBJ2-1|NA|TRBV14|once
TGTGCCAGCAGCCATTTTACTGAGCGGGCGGAGCAGTTCTTC
CASSHFTERAEQFF
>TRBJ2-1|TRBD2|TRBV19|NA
TGTGCCAGTAGTTGGACTAGCGTTTCCTACAATGAGCAGTTCTTC
CASSWTSVSYNEQFF
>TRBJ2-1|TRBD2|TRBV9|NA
TGTGCCAGCGCCGCTCTAGCGGGGGGAAACAATGAGCAGTTCTTC
CASAALAGGNNEQFF
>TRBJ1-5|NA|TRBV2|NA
TGTGCCAGCAGTTACCAGGCCAATCAGCCCCAGCATTTT
CASSYQANQPQHF
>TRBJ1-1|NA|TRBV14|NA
TGTGCCAGCAGCCTGGTTCAGGGATACACTGAAGCTTTCTTT
CASSLVQGYTEAFF
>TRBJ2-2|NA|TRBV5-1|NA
TGCGCCAGCAGCTTCCCTCAAACAGCGAACACCGGGGAGCTGTTTTTT
CASSFPQTANTGELFF